One sample yielded the 15 T cell receptor beta chains listed below, sequenced in a study of monozygotic twins with inflammatory bowel disease. Reprocessing the 5' RACE reads, TCRdb reports a single entry for every CDR3 protein and omits DNA. The specimen's table records 110,000 to 150,000 distinct CDR3 sequences. The sample consisted of blood. The receptors shown here come from a human donor with ulcerative colitis or Crohn's disease, or a healthy co-twin of an affected twin (not recorded which).

J is TRBJ2-1 and V is TRBV20-1; the D call from TCRdb, TRBD1, cannot be confirmed without DNA. The CDR3 length is 12 residues. Germline CDR1 and CDR2: DFQATT and SNEGSKA (reference sequence). CDR3 sequence reads: CSAGASYNEQFF.

The chain combines TRBV5-5 with TRBJ1-6; TCRdb's D call, TRBD1, is unchecked because there is no DNA. The CDR3 contains 14 residues. In germline, CDR1 is SGHKS, CDR2 YYEKEE (reference sequence). CDR3 sequence reads: CASSRGTVNSPLHF.

This chain connects TRBV7-8 to TRBJ2-5; TCRdb designates TRBD1, a call that cannot be tested without DNA. The germline V gene has CDR1 SGHVS and CDR2 FQNEAQ. This CDR3 contains 15 residues. CDR3: CASSLLRGSRETQYF.

This rearrangement joins TRBV28 to TRBJ2-7; TCRdb outputs TRBD1, but without DNA this stays unchecked. This CDR3 spans 14 amino acids. Germline V gene data show CDR1 as MDHEN and CDR2 as SYDVKM. CDR3: CASSPGRTPYEQYF. The full variable domain, rest sourced from reference TRBV28 and TRBJ2-7, is DVKVTQSSRYLVKRTGEKVFLECVQDMDHENMFWYRQDPGLGLRLIYFSYDVKMKEKGDIPEGYSVSREKKERFSLILESASTNQTSMYLCASSPGRTPYEQYFGPGTRLTVT.

The J gene is TRBJ2-7, the V gene TRBV6-1; lacking DNA, the TRBD1 call made by TCRdb goes unchecked. The CDR3 length is 15 residues. Germline-derived CDR1 and CDR2 are MNHNS and SASEGT. The chain's CDR3 is CASSLTQGVPYEQYF.

The genes are TRBV7-3 and TRBJ2-2; TCRdb selects TRBD1, and the lack of DNA leaves this call unchecked. This CDR3 region has 16 residues. Per the germline V gene, CDR1 is SGHTA and CDR2 is FQGTGA. The CDR3 is CASSPGQGYETGELFF.

The CDR3 protein is CASSKQWSSGNTIYF. The chain combines TRBV27 with TRBJ1-3. The CDR3 contains 15 residues. Germline V lookup: CDR1 MNHEY, CDR2 SMNVEV (reference sequence).

This rearrangement joins TRBV5-1 to TRBJ1-6; without DNA, the TCRdb call of TRBD1 cannot be checked. Germline CDR1 is SGHRS and CDR2 is YFSETQ. The CDR3 length is 14 residues. The CDR3 sequence is CASSLEGVGTPLHF.

The chain uses TRBV14 and TRBJ2-4; TCRdb names TRBD1, which stays unverified in the absence of DNA. The CDR3 is 15 residues long. Germline lookup yields CDR1 SGHDN and CDR2 FVKESK. CDR3 sequence reads: CASSQDHRDKNIQYF.

This CDR3 is CASTTGLLSYEQYF. The chain couples TRBV7-2 to TRBJ2-7; absent DNA, TCRdb's TRBD2 call cannot be checked. CDR3 length equals 14 residues. Germline CDR1 is SGHTA and CDR2 is FQGNSA.

The genes are TRBV5-1 and TRBJ2-1; checking the TCRdb D call of TRBD2 is not possible without DNA. CDR1 is SGHRS and CDR2 is YFSETQ in the germline V gene. There are 17 residues in the CDR3. This CDR3 is CASDTGSGALSYNEQFF.

V and J are TRBV7-2 and TRBJ2-5; the D gene TCRdb calls, TRBD2, cannot be checked with no DNA. CDR1 SGHTA and CDR2 FQGNSA come from the germline V gene. CDR3 size: 14 residues. This CDR3 reads CASSHSSGQETQYF.

J is TRBJ1-5 and V is TRBV9; as DNA is missing, the TRBD1 call by TCRdb cannot be tested. The germline V gene encodes CDR1 SGDLS and CDR2 YYNGEE. CDR3 length: 13 residues. CDR3 amino acids: CASSERGNQPQHF. The full variable domain, rest sourced from reference TRBV9 and TRBJ1-5, is DSGVTQTPKHLITATGQRVTLRCSPRSGDLSVYWYQQSLDQGLQFLIQYYNGEERAKGNILERFSAQQFPDLHSELNLSSLELGDSALYFCASSERGNQPQHFGDGTRLSIL.

The chain uses TRBV7-9 and TRBJ1-1. Germline lookup yields CDR1 SEHNR and CDR2 FQNEAQ (reference sequence). The CDR3 consists of 12 residues. The CDR3 protein is CASSFGVTEAFF.

The gene calls are TRBV6-1 and TRBJ2-7; TCRdb outputs TRBD2, but without DNA this stays unchecked. Germline V gene data show CDR1 as MNHNS and CDR2 as SASEGT. This CDR3 has 15 residues. CDR3 sequence reads: CASRKTSGRPYEQYF.